This T cell receptor beta chain derives from a study of cytomegalovirus exposure and HLA in healthy donors. Overall study: Later, an analysis reported that the approximately 120 validation repertoires had used the same platform as the approximately 680 first-cohort repertoires. Study observations and caveats: While the bulk of TCR sequences proved rare, some public TCRs turned up in many donors. Overall, some 160 TCR beta chains were annotated as cytomegalovirus-associated.

CDR1 PRHDT and CDR2 FYEKMQ come from the germline V gene (reference sequence). The CDR3 contains 12 residues. Trimming cost V 5 bases and J 7 bases, with 11 bases left between them. The method was immunoSEQ multiplex PCR; TCRdb's version includes in-frame clones alone and lacks a portion of them. The sample records roughly 60,000 clones, almost 97% being singletons. Details on this clone: Its antigen is not known.

Sequencing input: PBMCs. The chain carries TRBV13 and TRBJ1-1; D uncertain. This sequence originates from a woman aged 18-29 years in good health and CMV-seronegative. The CDR3 reads CASSPPADEAFF. As DNA, the CDR3 is TGTGCCAGCAGCCCCCCGGCGGATGAAGCTTTCTTT. Drawing the rest from reference TRBV13 and TRBJ1-1, the complete variable domain is AAGVIQSPRHLIKEKRETATLKCYPIPRHDTVYWYQQGPGQDPQFLISFYEKMQSDKGSIPDRFSAQQFSDYHSELNMSSLELGDSALYFCASSPPADEAFFGQGTRLTVV.